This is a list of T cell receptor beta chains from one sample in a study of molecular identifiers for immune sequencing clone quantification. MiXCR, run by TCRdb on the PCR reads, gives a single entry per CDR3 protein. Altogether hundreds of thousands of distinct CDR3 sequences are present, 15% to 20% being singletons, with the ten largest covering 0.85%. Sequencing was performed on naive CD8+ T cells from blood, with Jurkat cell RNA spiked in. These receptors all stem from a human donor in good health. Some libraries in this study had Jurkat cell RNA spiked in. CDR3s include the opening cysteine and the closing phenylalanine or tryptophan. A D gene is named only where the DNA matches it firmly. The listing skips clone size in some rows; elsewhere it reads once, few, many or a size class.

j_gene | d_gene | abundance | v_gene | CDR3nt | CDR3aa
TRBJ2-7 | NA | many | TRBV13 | TGTGCCAGCAGCTTGGGTCTGGGTGGGACCTCCTACGAGCAGTACTTC | CASSLGLGGTSYEQYF
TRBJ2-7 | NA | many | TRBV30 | TGTGCCTGGAGCAAGACCACCAGCTCCTACGAGCAGTACTTC | CAWSKTTSSYEQYF
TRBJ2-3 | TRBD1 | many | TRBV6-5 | TGTGCCAGCAGTTATCAGGGGGCAGATACGCAGTATTTT | CASSYQGADTQYF
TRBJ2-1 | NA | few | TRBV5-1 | TGCGCCAGCAGCTTGGGAGGGGATTTCTCCTACAATGAGCAGTTCTTC | CASSLGGDFSYNEQFF
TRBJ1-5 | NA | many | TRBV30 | TGTGCCTGGAGTTGGTCAGGGGATCAGCCCCAGCATTTT | CAWSWSGDQPQHF
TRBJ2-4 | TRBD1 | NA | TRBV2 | TGTGCCAGTTTAACGACAGGGAACATTCAGTACTTC | CASLTTGNIQYF
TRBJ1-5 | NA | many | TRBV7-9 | TGTGCCAGCACCAAGGGGGGTAGCAATCAGCCCCAGCATTTT | CASTKGGSNQPQHF
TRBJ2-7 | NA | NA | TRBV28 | TGTGTCAGCGGCCCGGCTCTGAGAGGCGAGCAGTACTTC | CVSGPALRGEQYF
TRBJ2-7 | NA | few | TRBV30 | TGTGCCTGGAGTACTGGGTACGGAAGATACGAGCAGTACTTC | CAWSTGYGRYEQYF
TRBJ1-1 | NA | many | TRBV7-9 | TGTGCCAGCAGCTTAGCCGGGACCCAGCATGAAGCTTTCTTT | CASSLAGTQHEAFF
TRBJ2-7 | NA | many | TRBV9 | TGTGCCAGCAGCGTAGAGGGAGGATCCTACGAGCAGTACTTC | CASSVEGGSYEQYF
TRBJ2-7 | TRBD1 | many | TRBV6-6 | TGTGCCAGCAGTGATATCACGGATGGGGGACAGGTCTACGAGCAGTACTTC | CASSDITDGGQVYEQYF
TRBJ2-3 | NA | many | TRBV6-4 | TGTGCCAGCAGTGAAACGGGGCTACACACAGATACGCAGTATTTT | CASSETGLHTDTQYF
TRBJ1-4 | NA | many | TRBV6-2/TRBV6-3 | TGTGCCAGCAGTGACCGGACTCGGGGGAAACTGTTTTTT | CASSDRTRGKLFF
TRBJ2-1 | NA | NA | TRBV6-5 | TGTGCCAGCAGTTACTCCGGGGTTTTGGGGGATGATGAGCAGTTCTTC | CASSYSGVLGDDEQFF
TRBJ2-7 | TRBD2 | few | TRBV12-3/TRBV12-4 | TGTGCCAGCAGTTTAGCATCAGCGGGACTTTACGAGCAGTACTTC | CASSLASAGLYEQYF
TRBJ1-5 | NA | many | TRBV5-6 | TGTGCCAGCAGCTTGGAGAATCAGCCCCAGCATTTT | CASSLENQPQHF
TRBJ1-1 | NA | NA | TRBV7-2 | TGTGCCAGCACCAAAGGGAGGTCTGAAGCTTTCTTT | CASTKGRSEAFF
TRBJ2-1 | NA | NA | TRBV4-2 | TGTGCCAGCAGCCAAGAACTAGAGGTTGGGTCCTACAATGAGCAGTTCTTC | CASSQELEVGSYNEQFF
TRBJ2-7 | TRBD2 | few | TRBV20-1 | TGCAGTACTTCCGGGACTAGCGGGAGGATCATTTCCTACGAGCAGTACTTC | CSTSGTSGRIISYEQYF
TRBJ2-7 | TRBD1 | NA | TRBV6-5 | TGTGCCAGCAGTTCCCTCCGGGACAGGCCCTACGAGCGGTACTTC | CASSSLRDRPYERYF
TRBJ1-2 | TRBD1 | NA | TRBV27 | TGTGCCAGCTGTTTAGATTGGACAGGACACGCATATGGCTACACCTTC | CASCLDWTGHAYGYTF
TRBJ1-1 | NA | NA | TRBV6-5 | TGTGCCAGCAGCTGGGATCTGAGCACTGAAGCTTTCTTT | CASSWDLSTEAFF
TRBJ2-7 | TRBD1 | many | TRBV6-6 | TGTGCCAGCAGTGCCCCGGGACAGACCTACGAGCAGTACTTC | CASSAPGQTYEQYF
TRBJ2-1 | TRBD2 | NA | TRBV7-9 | TGTGCCAGCAGCATACTAGCGGGAGCGGTCTACAATGAGCAGTTCTTC | CASSILAGAVYNEQFF
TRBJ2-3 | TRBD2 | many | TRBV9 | TGTGCCAGCAGCGTGCCCCTCAGACTAGCGGGAGTAGATACGCAGTATTTT | CASSVPLRLAGVDTQYF
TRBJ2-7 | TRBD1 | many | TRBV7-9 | TGTGCCAGCAGCTTAGGGGACAGAGAGGCGCAGTACTTC | CASSLGDREAQYF
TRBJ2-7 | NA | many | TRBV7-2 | TGTGCCAGCAGCCACACGACAAATCCCCCACCGACAGGTGATAACTACGAGCAGTACTTC | CASSHTTNPPPTGDNYEQYF
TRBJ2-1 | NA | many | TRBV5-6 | TGTGCCAGCAGCTTGGCCCAGGGATATGAGCAGTTCTTC | CASSLAQGYEQFF
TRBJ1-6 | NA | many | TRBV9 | TGTGCCAGCAGCGAGCGGGACTCCTATAATTCACCCCTCCACTTT | CASSERDSYNSPLHF
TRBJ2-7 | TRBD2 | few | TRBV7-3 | TGTGCCAGCAGCCCACATTTGGAGCGGGACCACGAGCAGTACTTC | CASSPHLERDHEQYF
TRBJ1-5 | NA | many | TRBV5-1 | TGCGCCAGCAGCCCGAGTACGGATAGCAATCAGCCCCAGCATTTT | CASSPSTDSNQPQHF
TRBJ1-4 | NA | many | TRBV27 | TGTGCCAGCAGTTTATCGTTTCGGGGCGGCGAAAAACTGTTTTTT | CASSLSFRGGEKLFF
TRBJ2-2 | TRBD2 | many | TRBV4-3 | TGCGCCAGCAGCCAAGAAACTAGCGGGAGGGTAACGAACACCGGGGAGCTGTTTTTT | CASSQETSGRVTNTGELFF
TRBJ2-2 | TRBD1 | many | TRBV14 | TGTGCCAGCAGCCAAGCCCCTAAGTGGGGACAGGCTAACACCGGGGAGCTGTTTTTT | CASSQAPKWGQANTGELFF
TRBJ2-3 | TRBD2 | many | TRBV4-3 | TGCGCCAGCAGCCAATTCAGCGGGGGAACAGATACGCAGTATTTT | CASSQFSGGTDTQYF
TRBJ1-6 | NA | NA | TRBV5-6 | TGTGCCAGCAGCTCGATATTTTCTCCCCTCCACTTT | CASSSIFSPLHF
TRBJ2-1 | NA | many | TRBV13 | TGTGCCAGCAGCCGACGGGACTCCCAACAGGGACAGTTCTTC | CASSRRDSQQGQFF
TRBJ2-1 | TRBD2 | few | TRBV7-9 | TGTGCCAGCAGCCTGACTAGCGGGAGCTCTGAGCAGTTCTTC | CASSLTSGSSEQFF
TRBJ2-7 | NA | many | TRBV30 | TGTGCCTGGAGTGTAAACAGAAACGGGCAGTACTTC | CAWSVNRNGQYF
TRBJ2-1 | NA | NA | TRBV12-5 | TGTGCTAGTGGTTTGGAAGGACGGCCCCATGAGCAGTTCTTC | CASGLEGRPHEQFF
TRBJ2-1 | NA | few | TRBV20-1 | TGCAGTGCTAGACCCTTAACCGGGTACAATGAGCAGTTCTTC | CSARPLTGYNEQFF
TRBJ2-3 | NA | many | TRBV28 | TGTGCCAGCAGTTTATACGCCGGGACTAGCACAGATACGCAGTATTTT | CASSLYAGTSTDTQYF
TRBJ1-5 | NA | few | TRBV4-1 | TGCGCCAGCAGCCAAGAGGGGATAATCGATCAGCCCCAGCATTTT | CASSQEGIIDQPQHF
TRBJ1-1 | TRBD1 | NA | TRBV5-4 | TGTGCCAGCAGCCCTCCGGGACAGGGGACGCGAGGGGACACTGAAGCTTTCTTT | CASSPPGQGTRGDTEAFF
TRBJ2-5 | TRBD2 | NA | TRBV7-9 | TGTGCCAGCAGCTTAGCAGCTAGCGGGGTGCAAGAGACCCAGTACTTC | CASSLAASGVQETQYF
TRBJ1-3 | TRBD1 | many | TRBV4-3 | TGCGCCAGCAGCCAAGACACAGGGGATAGTGACACCATATATTTT | CASSQDTGDSDTIYF
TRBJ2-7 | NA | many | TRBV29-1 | TGCAGCGCGACCTGGGCCCACGAGCAGTACTTC | CSATWAHEQYF
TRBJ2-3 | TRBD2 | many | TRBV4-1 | TGCGCCAGCAGCCTCTCCGGGACTAGCGGGGGAGATACGCAGTATTTT | CASSLSGTSGGDTQYF
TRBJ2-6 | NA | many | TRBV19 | TGTGCCAGTAGTATTGAGGCGGTAGCCAACGTCCTGACTTTC | CASSIEAVANVLTF